This TCR beta chain comes out of a study of T cell repertoires in cytomegalovirus infection (dated by TCRdb to the late 2010s). As for the study more broadly: The peptide stimulations were aimed at well-studied HLA-B-restricted epitopes as well as recently identified HLA-C-restricted CMV epitopes, whose presentation resists viral immunomodulation. Donor HLA type was relevant to the analysis, because carriage of CMV infection together with the matching HLA type was indicated by public TCR beta signatures. Summary of the overall study and its limitations: In both this cohort and an independent cohort of under 450 donors, the cumulative frequency of public TCR beta family members distinguished carriers of CMV infection plus the relevant HLA type. The ex vivo response was dominated by HLA-C-restricted CMV-specific TCR beta clonotypes, and the single most frequent clonotype in two of eight donors was supplied by these HLA-C-restricted clonotypes.

This clonotype was detected a few times. The antigen it binds to is not known. No much larger clone is present one base from it, and per-base qualities are unavailable. These reads were obtained on an Illumina HiSeq 1500. In-frame beta chains were kept once TCRdb had trimmed the public reads at Q25 with fastp and called clones with MiXCR. Entries that share a CDR3 protein sequence are merged under the most common genes and DNA. The sample table contains under 120,000 distinct CDR3 sequences; only one count was recorded for roughly 41% of them. The top ten hold around 74% of the sample. What the treatment or condition label conveys for this sample: in vitro stimulation with specific CMV peptide epitopes to enrich CMV-specific T cells. Counted from cysteine to phenylalanine, this CDR3 has 16 amino acids. Left in the record is the CDR3 DNA by itself, 48 bases read in frame from the first base. CDR1 and CDR2 were assigned from the germline V gene as SGHDT and YYEEEE. V is shortened by 1 base, J by 4 bases, and the region joining them spans 17 bases.

The source material was CD8+ T cells from cultured PBMCs, sampled from culture after CMV antigen stimulation. The sequence came from a human donor in good health (CMV status not recorded). Some clones in this sample may be carry-over from other donors' samples. The rearranged segments are TRBV5-6 and TRBJ1-2, with a tentative D gene TRBD1 over 6 matching bases. For the CDR3, the sequence is CASSLTYRVASYGYTF. Read as DNA, the sequence is TGTGCCAGCAGCTTGACTTACAGGGTGGCGTCCTATGGCTACACCTTC.